What follows is one T cell receptor (beta chain) and its context. TCRdb keeps only in-frame clones here, not all; method: immunoSEQ multiplex PCR. The sample records under 1 million clones, 80% to 95% being singletons. The sample is drawn from a study of shared clonotypes between healthy human individuals. Study in general: Each donor's CD8 memory used one plate, CD8 naive two, each CD4 subset three.

CD45RO-negative, CCR7-selected cells formed the naive CD8 fraction, which excluded terminally differentiated effector memory CD45RA+ cells. Germline V gene sequence: CDR1 SGHNT, CDR2 YYREEE (reference sequence). The CDR3 covers 15 residues. The trim removed 5 bases at V and 6 bases at J, leaving 10 bases unmatched. This clonotype was sampled from a man aged 25-40 years in good health. V is TRBV5-4 and J is TRBJ1-2, with TRBD1 matching 10 bases. Input material: naive CD8+ T cells sorted from blood. The CDR3 nucleotides are TGTGCCAGCAGAGATATTACCGGGACAGGGGATGGCTACACCTTC. Translated: CASRDITGTGDGYTF.